The table lists the clone carrying this T cell receptor beta chain with a few counts. These data belong to a study of blood T cell repertoires in COVID-19. Across the whole study: Material from acute and convalescent COVID-19 was sourced from the United States, Italy and Spain. PBMCs, B-cell-depleted T cells, or T cells were the source of the cDNA or gDNA that made up the material.

Per germline, CDR1 LNHDA and CDR2 SQIVND (reference sequence). This CDR3 is built from 15 residues. With 8 bases clipped from V and 7 bases from J, the junction kept 11 bases outside the gene matches. Authors' methods: Scientists estimated how many nucleated cells there were by amplifying reference gene primers. Produced via immunoSEQ multiplex PCR; TCRdb's table is partial and in-frame only. V, J and clone size reflect that table, while D and trimming were determined from the DNA. The sample has some 190,000 clones, approximately 85% seen once. The chain joins TRBV19 to TRBJ2-2; 9 nucleotides align to TRBD1. The source of this sequence is a man in his sixties with acute or convalescent COVID-19. The sequencing sample was made of peripheral blood. CDR3 residues: CASHGQGSLRGELFF. The CDR3 nucleotides are TGTGCCAGTCACGGACAGGGGTCACTCCGCGGGGAGCTGTTTTTT.